This TCR beta chain was sequenced in a study of T cell repertoires in cytomegalovirus infection. Study-wide context: CMV infection together with matching HLA type was indicated by public TCR beta signatures.

With regard to this clonotype: Its antigen remains unidentified.

TCRdb re-called the reads with MiXCR, one entry per CDR3 protein. The table lists around 340,000 distinct CDR3 sequences, 25% to 35% of them singletons. Study conclusions and caveats: Cumulative public TCR beta family frequency identified carriers of CMV plus the relevant HLA. CMV-specific TCR beta clonotypes restricted by HLA-C dominated the ex vivo response.

Germline V gives CDR1 LGHNT, CDR2 FRNRAP. The V and J ends lost 0 bases and 1 base respectively, with 9 bases between them. The CDR3 loop spans 15 amino acids. The V gene is TRBV12-5, the J gene TRBJ1-1; no reliable D call. The TCR comes from a human donor in good health (CMV status not recorded). Some clones in this sample may be carry-over from other donors' samples. The sequencing used cultured PBMCs, collected from culture after CMV antigen stimulation. The CDR3 DNA reads as TGTGCTAGTGGTTTGGTATTGGCAGGGAACACTGAAGCTTTCTTT. Translation gives CASGLVLAGNTEAFF.